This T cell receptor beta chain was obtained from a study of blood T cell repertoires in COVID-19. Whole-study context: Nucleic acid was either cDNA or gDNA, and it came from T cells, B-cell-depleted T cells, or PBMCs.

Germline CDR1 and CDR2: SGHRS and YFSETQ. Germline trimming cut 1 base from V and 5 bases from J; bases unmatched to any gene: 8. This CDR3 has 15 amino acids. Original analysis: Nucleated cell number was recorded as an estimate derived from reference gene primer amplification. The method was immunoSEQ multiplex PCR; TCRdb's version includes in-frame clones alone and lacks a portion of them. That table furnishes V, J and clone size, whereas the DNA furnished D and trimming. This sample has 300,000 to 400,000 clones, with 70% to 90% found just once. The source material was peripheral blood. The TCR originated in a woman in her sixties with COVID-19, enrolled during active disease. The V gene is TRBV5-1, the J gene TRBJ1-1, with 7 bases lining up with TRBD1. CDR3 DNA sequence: TGCGCCAGCAGCTTGCAAGGGGGCGGAAGAACTGAAGCTTTCTTT. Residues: CASSLQGGGRTEAFF.